A single TCR beta chain is shown here with its context. The data belong to a study of OX40 agonist ivuxolimab in advanced cancers. Study overall: In this trial design, patients received ivuxolimab intravenously at 0.01 to 10 mg/kg every 2 weeks. A diagnosis of hepatocellular carcinoma, melanoma, renal cell or head and neck cancer was present in dose-escalation patients. People who had prior anti-PD-1, anti-PD-L1 or anti-CTLA-4 therapy could take part, and 40% had some. Among those treated, three patients had partial responses, one with hepatocellular carcinoma and two with cutaneous melanoma.

TCRdb's table, derived via immunoSEQ multiplex PCR, lists solely in-frame clones and lacks some. The table has roughly 80,000 clones, 93% seen once; the top ten hold roughly an eighth. The trim removed 6 bases at V and 7 bases at J, leaving 8 bases unmatched. CDR3 length: 14 amino acids. CDR1 is MNHNY, CDR2 SVGAGI, per germline (reference sequence). This TCR was sampled from an adult with an advanced solid tumor such as melanoma, head and neck, liver or kidney cancer. Material: CD4+ or CD8+ T cells sorted from blood, obtained in a trial of the OX40 agonist ivuxolimab. The genes are TRBV6-6 and TRBJ2-7; 11 bases match TRBD1. The CDR3 bases are TGTGCCAGCAGCTACGGACAGGGGGCATGGGAGCAGTACTTC. Amino acid sequence: CASSYGQGAWEQYF.